The rows below give T cell receptor beta chains drawn from one sample of a study of CD8+ T cells in alopecia areata. Libraries were prepared by immunoSEQ multiplex PCR; TCRdb keeps only in-frame clonotypes and omits some of them. Among about 140,000 clones listed, 50% to 65% were seen once. Sequenced material: CD4+ T cells sorted from blood. The receptors derive from a human donor in good health. CDR3s include the opening cysteine and the closing phenylalanine or tryptophan. Each record gives: V gene, J gene, clone size, D gene, CDR3 DNA, CDR3 protein. D genes are given only for firm matches. Size values are once, few and many counts, or a class for expanded clones, and some rows have none.

TRBV2	TRBJ2-3	few	TRBD2	TGTGCCAGCAATCCGGGACTAGCTAGCACAGATACGCAGTATTTT	CASNPGLASTDTQYF
TRBV5-1	TRBJ1-1	once	TRBD1	TGCGCCAGCAGCAGACAGGGGCGGATGCTCGGCGAAGCTTTCTTT	CASSRQGRMLGEAFF
TRBV7-9	TRBJ2-3	-	-	TGTGCCAGCAGCTTAGCGGACACAGATACGCAGTATTTT	CASSLADTDTQYF
TRBV30	TRBJ1-1	few	-	TGTGCCTGGGGACGTCTTGAAGCTTTCTTT	CAWGRLEAFF
TRBV6-1	TRBJ1-1	-	-	TGTGCCAGCAGGATAGGGGGAGGGCCGAACACTGAAGCTTTCTTT	CASRIGGGPNTEAFF
TRBV29-1	TRBJ1-1	-	-	TGCAGCCACGGCCGGGTTTCCACTGAAGCTTTCTTT	CSHGRVSTEAFF
TRBV11-1	TRBJ2-1	once	-	TGTGCCAGCAGCTTAGACGACCCGACATCATCCTACAATGAGCAGTTCTTC	CASSLDDPTSSYNEQFF
TRBV5-1	TRBJ1-1	once	-	TGCGCCAGCAGCTTGGAACCCGGGACTGAAGCTTTCTTT	CASSLEPGTEAFF
TRBV7-3	TRBJ2-7	-	TRBD2	TGTGCCAGCAGCACGGAGGGAGGGGAGGCCCCGGGCTACGAGCAGTACTTC	CASSTEGGEAPGYEQYF
TRBV5-1	TRBJ2-7	-	TRBD1	TGCGCCAGCAGCCCAAGGACAGGGGGAACCTACGAGCAGTACTTC	CASSPRTGGTYEQYF
TRBV29-1	TRBJ1-3	few	-	TGCAGCGTCCGATCTGGAAACACCATATATTTT	CSVRSGNTIYF
TRBV7-2	TRBJ2-5	few	TRBD1	TGTGCCAGCAGCCCCGACCAGGGGGCAGGAGAGACCCAGTACTTC	CASSPDQGAGETQYF
TRBV2	TRBJ2-2	few	-	TGTGCCAGCACCCGAGTTCTTTGGGAGCTGTTTTTT	CASTRVLWELFF
TRBV2	TRBJ1-1	-	-	TGTGCCAGCAGTGGATCCTGGAACACTGAAGCTTTCTTT	CASSGSWNTEAFF
TRBV7-9	TRBJ2-5	-	TRBD1	TGTGCCAGCAGCTTACTTACTCTCGGGACAGTACAAGAGACCCAGTACTTC	CASSLLTLGTVQETQYF
TRBV30	TRBJ1-2	-	-	TGTGCCTGGACCCCCGGGTCGGTAAACTATGGCTACACCTTC	CAWTPGSVNYGYTF
TRBV7-3	TRBJ2-4	-	TRBD2	TGTGCCAGCAGCCCAAATAGCGGGAGCCGAGGAAACATTCAGTACTTC	CASSPNSGSRGNIQYF
TRBV29-1	TRBJ2-5	few	TRBD2	TGCAGCGTTGAACCTCTAGCGGGAGTCCGAGCCCAGTACTTC	CSVEPLAGVRAQYF
TRBV19	TRBJ1-2	-	-	TGTGCCAGTAGTTCCCGACAGGACGACGGCTACACCTTC	CASSSRQDDGYTF
TRBV29-1	TRBJ2-3	-	TRBD2	TGCAGCTTGGGACTAGCGGGAGGCACAGATACGCAGTATTTT	CSLGLAGGTDTQYF
TRBV29-1	TRBJ1-2	-	-	TGCAGCGTTGACCCTTATAACTATGGCTACACCTTC	CSVDPYNYGYTF
TRBV29-1	TRBJ2-7	-	TRBD2	TGCAGCGTGAGTCTAGCGGCCAACGCCTACGAGCAGTACTTC	CSVSLAANAYEQYF
TRBV4-2	TRBJ2-7	-	TRBD2	TGTGCCAGCAGCCAAGAATCCGGCGGGAGGGTATACGAGCAGTACTTC	CASSQESGGRVYEQYF
TRBV12-5	TRBJ2-7	-	-	TGTGCCAGTGGCCAGGGCCGCGGAAGCACCTACGAGCAGTACTTC	CASGQGRGSTYEQYF
TRBV7-9	TRBJ2-1	many	-	TGTGCCAGCAGCGGCGCGCGGGATGGGGATGAGCAGTTCTTC	CASSGARDGDEQFF
TRBV15	TRBJ1-5	-	-	TGTGCCACCAGCAGAGGGGCTAATCAGCCCCAGCATTTT	CATSRGANQPQHF
TRBV28	TRBJ1-5	medium-sized	-	TGTGCCAGCAGTTCAGGTCCGGGGAATCAGCCCCAGCATTTT	CASSSGPGNQPQHF
TRBV6-5	TRBJ2-7	few	-	TGTGCCACCCACGGGGGCCCAGGGGACGAGCAGTACTTC	CATHGGPGDEQYF
TRBV6-5	TRBJ2-4	-	-	TGTGCCAGCAGTTTCAGTTTCAGGGGAAACATTCAGTACTTC	CASSFSFRGNIQYF
TRBV7-2	TRBJ1-2	-	TRBD1	TGTGCCAGCAGCTCATGGACAGGGGTAAATGGCTACACCTTC	CASSSWTGVNGYTF
TRBV28	TRBJ2-5	once	TRBD2	TGTGCCAGCAGACAGATGCCTTGGACTAGCGGGAGGATGGGAGAGACCCAGTACTTC	CASRQMPWTSGRMGETQYF
TRBV29-1	TRBJ1-2	-	-	TGCAGCGTTGCCCTTCGGGTTGCTAACTATGGCTACACCTTC	CSVALRVANYGYTF
TRBV6-5	TRBJ1-1	few	-	TGTGCCAGCAGTTACGACGGGAACACTGAAGCTTTCTTT	CASSYDGNTEAFF
TRBV14	TRBJ1-2	-	-	TGTGCCAGCAGCCGAGGGAACGACTATGGCTACACCTTC	CASSRGNDYGYTF
TRBV10-3	TRBJ1-3	few	-	TGTGCCATCAGTGAAGGGGCAAAGACTGGAAACACCATATATTTT	CAISEGAKTGNTIYF
TRBV28	TRBJ2-1	few	-	TGTGCCAGCGGGACTCAGGGGCGGTCCTACAATGAGCAGTTCTTC	CASGTQGRSYNEQFF
TRBV11-2	TRBJ2-2	many	-	TGTGCCAGCAGCACCCAACTGCAGGGATCCGGGGAGCTGTTTTTT	CASSTQLQGSGELFF
TRBV2	TRBJ2-7	once	TRBD2	TGTGCCAGCAGGGGGACTAGCGGACCCTACGAGCAGTACTTC	CASRGTSGPYEQYF
TRBV29-1	TRBJ2-4	-	-	TGCAGCGTTGAAGAGGGGTGGGACATTCAGTACTTC	CSVEEGWDIQYF
TRBV9	TRBJ1-1	-	-	TGTGCCAGCAGCCAACAGGGTACCACTGAAGCTTTCTTT	CASSQQGTTEAFF
TRBV4-1	TRBJ2-5	-	-	TGCGCCAGCAGCCCCCGGACCGGGGCAGCGGAGACCCAGTACTTC	CASSPRTGAAETQYF
TRBV29-1	TRBJ2-1	-	-	TGCAGCGTCGGGGCAGGGGTTCAGAATGAGCAGTTCTTC	CSVGAGVQNEQFF
TRBV4-1	TRBJ2-7	-	-	TGCGCCAGCAGCCCGGGAATGATAGCGCATGATCCTCCCAAGTACTTC	CASSPGMIAHDPPKYF
TRBV6-6	TRBJ1-4	-	-	TGTGCCAGCTCCTTAGGGACCACTAATGAAAAACTGTTTTTT	CASSLGTTNEKLFF
TRBV6-6	TRBJ2-6	-	-	TGTGCCAGCAGTGATGAGGGCTCTGGGGCCAACGTCCTGACTTTC	CASSDEGSGANVLTF
TRBV7-3	TRBJ2-4	few	-	TGTGCCAGCAGCTTACCCCCAAGGATACAGTACTTC	CASSLPPRIQYF
TRBV29-1	TRBJ2-1	-	-	TGCAGCGTTGGGGGGCGGGGAATTTACAATGAGCAGTTCTTC	CSVGGRGIYNEQFF
TRBV5-1	TRBJ2-3	-	-	TGCGCCAGCAGCCTCCTCGGTGGGGCGCTGGGCACAGATACGCAGTATTTT	CASSLLGGALGTDTQYF
TRBV15	TRBJ2-3	-	-	TGTGCCACCAGCAGCTACTCAGATACGCAGTATTTT	CATSSYSDTQYF
TRBV29-1	TRBJ1-2	-	-	TGCAGCGTTGAAATCGCTAACTATGGCTACACCTTC	CSVEIANYGYTF
TRBV5-1	TRBJ2-6	few	-	TGCGCCAGCAGGACAGACCCTGGGGCCAACGTCCTGACTTTC	CASRTDPGANVLTF
TRBV18	TRBJ2-4	few	-	TGTGCCAGCTCGCCGGGACTTCTATTAGCCAAAAACATTCAGTACTTC	CASSPGLLLAKNIQYF
TRBV6-6	TRBJ2-1	-	TRBD1	TGTGCCAGCAGTTCTGGGGACAGAATTGGTGAGCAGTTCTTC	CASSSGDRIGEQFF